This T cell receptor beta chain is from a study of CD8+CD57+ T cells in acquired aplastic anemia. Study information: When averaged, DNA from sorted CD4+ and CD8+ cells came to around 3.4 ug. Study results and limitations: The study identified about 30 CD8+ CDR3 sequences shared by patients and controls.

With 2 bases removed from V and 3 bases from J, the gap between germline ends came to 13 bases. CDR3 size: 15 residues. The germline V gene has CDR1 SNHLY and CDR2 FYNNEI. Points on this clonotype: Its target is unknown.

Genomic DNA constituted the template upon which TCR beta VDJ and CDR3 profiling was performed. TCRdb independently ran MiXCR on the reads; one entry per CDR3 protein. The sample contains about 170,000 distinct CDR3 sequences, around 45% of which appear only once. The sequence was obtained from a human donor in good health. This chain connects TRBV2 to TRBJ1-2; no reliable D call. Sequenced input: sorted CD4+, CD8+, or CD8+CD57+ T cells (not recorded which) from PBMCs. The CDR3 region is CASSESPRRDYGYTF. The CDR3 DNA sequence: TGTGCCAGCAGTGAATCGCCCAGGAGAGACTATGGCTACACCTTC.